This T cell receptor (beta chain) was identified during a study of Graves' ophthalmopathy and Graves' hyperthyroidism. General study points: Using a 13-signature model, the authors split ophthalmopathy from stable hyperthyroidism, with roughly 90% sensitivity and 81.08% specificity.

Remarks on this clonotype: Its specificity is unknown.

Germline lookup yields CDR1 MGHDK and CDR2 SYGVNS. This CDR3 region has 13 residues. The V gene lost 6 bases and the J gene lost 3 bases, with 11 bases spanning the gap. Scientists amplified the TCR beta CDR3 regions from RNA transcripts. First-round RT-PCR employed HTBI primers, with a second-round multiplex PCR after it. TCRdb re-called the multiplex PCR reads with MiXCR, one entry per CDR3 protein. This table has about 380,000 distinct CDR3 sequences, approximately 15% appearing once. V gene TRBV25-1 combines with J gene TRBJ1-2, with D possibly matching TRBD1 (6 bases). Sequenced: peripheral blood. This TCR was recovered from a young woman with stable Graves' hyperthyroidism. CDR3 protein: CASSNREDYGYTF. CDR3 in DNA: TGTGCCAGCAGCAACAGGGAGGACTATGGCTACACCTTC.